This TCR beta chain originates from a study of shared clonotypes between healthy human individuals. As regards this clone: Its antigen is unidentified.

V lost 8 bases to trimming and J lost 5 bases, with 13 bases between them. The CDR3 covers 13 residues. Per the germline V gene, CDR1 is MNHEY and CDR2 is SVGAGI. Study results and limitations: Represented diversity, genetic and exposure-history alike, was limited by few donors.

Using immunoSEQ multiplex PCR, the repertoire was profiled, and TCRdb retains in-frame clones only, with some absent. The table has 400,000 to 550,000 clones, less than 80% seen once. This chain joins TRBV6-5 and TRBJ2-1; D is possibly TRBD2 (6 bases). What was sequenced was PBMCs. The sequence derives from a middle-aged woman in good health. Some clones in this sample may be carry-over from other donors' samples. The CDR3 is CASALGRDNEQFF. The CDR3 region has the DNA TGTGCCAGCGCCCTCGGGAGAGACAATGAGCAGTTCTTC.